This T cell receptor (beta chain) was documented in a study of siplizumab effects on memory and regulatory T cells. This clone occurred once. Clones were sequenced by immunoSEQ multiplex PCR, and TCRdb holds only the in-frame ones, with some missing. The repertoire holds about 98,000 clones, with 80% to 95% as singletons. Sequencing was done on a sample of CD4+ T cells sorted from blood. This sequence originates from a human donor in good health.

The CDR3 region has the DNA TGTGCCAGCAGTTTTAGCGGGATGACCTACGAGCAGTACTTC. Translation gives CASSFSGMTYEQYF. This rearrangement joins TRBV27 to TRBJ2-7; TRBD2 matches at 8 bases. Looked up from germline, CDR1 is MNHEY and CDR2 is SMNVEV (reference sequence). With V trimmed by 3 bases and J by 2 bases, 3 bases remained unmatched. The CDR3 consists of 14 residues.